These 8 T cell receptor beta chains originate from one sample sequenced in a study of shared clonotypes between healthy human individuals. The assay was immunoSEQ multiplex PCR, and TCRdb's table has in-frame clones only and misses some. The sample has 1,500,000 or so clones; approximately 96% are singletons. Sequences were obtained from naive CD4+ T cells sorted from blood. Sample subset: CD45RA+ positively selected. These receptors were collected from a man younger than 45 in good health.

The chain employs TRBV28 and TRBJ2-5; D not certain. The V end lost 4 bases, the J end lost 5 bases, and 14 bases lay between the germline ends. CDR3 size: 14 residues. CDR1 is MDHEN, CDR2 SYDVKM, per germline. In DNA form, the CDR3 reads TGTGCCAGCAGTTGGTCGGACCGCCGGGAGACCCAGTACTTC. It is translated as CASSWSDRRETQYF.

This clone appeared a single time. The chain has TRBV30 and TRBJ1-1; D not certain. CDR1 is GTSNPN and CDR2 is SVGIG in the germline V gene (reference sequence). Trimming pared 2 bases from V and 5 bases from J, leaving 9 bases between. The CDR3 consists of 12 residues. Here the CDR3 DNA reads TGTGCCTGGAGTTTCGGAGGGACTGAAGCTTTCTTT. Its translation: CAWSFGGTEAFF.

A note on this clone: Other DNA sequences in this specimen translate into the identical CDR3. The chain is built from TRBV11-2 and TRBJ2-7; D possibly matches TRBD1 or TRBD2 (5 bases each). V was trimmed by 0 bases and J by 2 bases, leaving 8 bases between them. The CDR3 totals 14 residues. Germline V gives CDR1 SGHAT, CDR2 FQNNGV. CDR3: CASSLDGTPYEQYF. The CDR3 nucleotides read TGTGCCAGCAGCTTAGACGGGACCCCCTACGAGCAGTACTTC. The entire variable domain, with the rest obtained from reference TRBV11-2 and TRBJ2-7, is as follows: EAGVAQSPRYKIIEKRQSVAFWCNPISGHATLYWYQQILGQGPKLLIQFQNNGVVDDSQLPKDRFSAERLKGVDSTLKIQPAKLEDSAVYLCASSLDGTPYEQYFGPGTRLTVT.

This clone came up a few times. CDR3 DNA sequence: TGTGCCAGCAGTAGGCCCTCAGGGCAGTACTTC. Its translation: CASSRPSGQYF. This sequence joins TRBV28 and TRBJ2-7; D is uncertain. V was clipped by 5 bases and J by 9 bases, with 11 bases between them. The CDR3 consists of 11 residues. The V gene's germline CDR1 is MDHEN and CDR2 SYDVKM.

This chain links TRBV6-5 with TRBJ2-3; 9 positions match TRBD2. Germline values: CDR1 MNHEY, CDR2 SVGAGI. The CDR3 contains 16 residues. V shed 2 bases, J shed 3 bases, and the junction held 6 bases outside the gene matches. CDR3 protein: CASSYGGRGSTDTQYF. The CDR3 region has the DNA TGTGCCAGCAGTTACGGCGGGAGGGGATCGACAGATACGCAGTATTTT.

The rearrangement links TRBV7-6 to TRBJ2-1, with 8 bases that match TRBD2. The trim removed 2 bases at V and 6 bases at J, leaving 21 bases unmatched. This CDR3 contains 20 residues. CDR1 SGHVS and CDR2 FNYEAQ come from the germline V gene. The CDR3 DNA reads as TGTGCCAGCAGCTTAAGTAAAACTAGCGGTTGGGAAGGGGGTTCCAATGAGCAGTTCTTC. It specifies CASSLSKTSGWEGGSNEQFF. The full variable domain, completed using reference TRBV7-6 and TRBJ2-1, is GAGVSQSPRYKVTKRGQDVALRCDPISGHVSLYWYRQALGQGPEFLTYFNYEAQQDKSGLPNDRFSAERPEGSISTLTIQRTEQRDSAMYRCASSLSKTSGWEGGSNEQFFGPGTRLTVL.

CDR3 sequence: CASSLGAASEYYGYTF. Here the CDR3 DNA reads TGTGCCAGCAGCTTAGGTGCAGCCTCTGAGTATTATGGCTACACCTTC. V usage is TRBV7-6 and J usage is TRBJ1-2; D uncertain. Per the germline V gene, CDR1 is SGHVS and CDR2 is FNYEAQ. Trimming pared 1 base from V and 5 bases from J, leaving 17 bases between. This CDR3 comprises 16 residues.

The J gene is TRBJ2-1, the V gene TRBV6-1; the match to TRBD2 covers 8 bases. V shed 7 bases, J shed 6 bases, and the junction held 11 bases outside the gene matches. In germline, CDR1 is MNHNS, CDR2 SASEGT. CDR3 length equals 15 residues. CDR3 sequence reads: CASTEWGSGINEQFF. Written as DNA, the CDR3 is TGTGCCAGCACCGAATGGGGTAGCGGGATCAATGAGCAGTTCTTC.